This T cell receptor (beta chain) emerged from a study of PD-1 blockade in mismatch repair-deficient tumors. Background on the study: Enrolled about 2013-2016, patients had progressing, pretreated mismatch repair-deficient cancers of about a dozen types.

Trimming stripped 5 bases from V and 8 bases from J, with 9 bases between. The CDR3 is 12 amino acids. Germline V gene lookup returns CDR1 SEHNR and CDR2 FQNEAQ (reference sequence). PCR or immunohistochemistry showed mismatch repair deficiency in every enrolled patient. Three pembrolizumab responders had their TCRs sequenced. Generated by immunoSEQ multiplex PCR, the TCRdb table keeps only in-frame clones and is missing some. The sample has tens of thousands of clones, roughly 83% seen once; the top ten hold approximately 22%. This TCR came from an adult with mismatch repair-deficient cancer. The chain combines TRBV7-9 with TRBJ1-4; D call uncertain. Sample: peripheral blood, taken 4 weeks after starting pembrolizumab. The CDR3 nucleotides are TGTGCCAGCAGCCCTTTAAAAGAAAAACTGTTTTTT. Translating gives CASSPLKEKLFF.